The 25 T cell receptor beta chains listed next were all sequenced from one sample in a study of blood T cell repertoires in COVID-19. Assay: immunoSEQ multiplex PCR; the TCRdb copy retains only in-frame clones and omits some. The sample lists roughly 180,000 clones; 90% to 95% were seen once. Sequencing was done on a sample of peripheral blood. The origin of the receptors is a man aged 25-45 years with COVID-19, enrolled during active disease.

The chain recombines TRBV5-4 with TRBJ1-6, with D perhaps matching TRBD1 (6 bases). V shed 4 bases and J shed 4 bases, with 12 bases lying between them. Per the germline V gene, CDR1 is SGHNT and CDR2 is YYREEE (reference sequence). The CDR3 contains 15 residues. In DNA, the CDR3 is TGTGCCAGCAGCGCGGACAGCTCATATAATTCACCCCTCCACTTT. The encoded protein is CASSADSSYNSPLHF.

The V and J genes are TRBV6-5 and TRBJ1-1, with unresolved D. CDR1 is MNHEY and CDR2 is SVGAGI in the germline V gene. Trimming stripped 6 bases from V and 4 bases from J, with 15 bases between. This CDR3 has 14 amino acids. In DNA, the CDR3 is TGTGCCAGCAGACATCAACCCCTGGTCACTGAAGCTTTCTTT. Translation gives CASRHQPLVTEAFF.

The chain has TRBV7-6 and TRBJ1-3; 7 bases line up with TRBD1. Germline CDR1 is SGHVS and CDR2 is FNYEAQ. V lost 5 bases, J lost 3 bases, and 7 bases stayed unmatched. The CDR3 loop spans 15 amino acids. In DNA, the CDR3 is TGTGCCAGCAGCCCAACAGGGGACGGTGGAAACACCATATATTTT. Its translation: CASSPTGDGGNTIYF.

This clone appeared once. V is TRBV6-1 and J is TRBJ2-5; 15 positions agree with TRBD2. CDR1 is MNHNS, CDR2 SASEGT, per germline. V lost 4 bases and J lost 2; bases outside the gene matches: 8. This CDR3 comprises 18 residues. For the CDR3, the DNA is TGTGCCAGCAGTGCTAAACGGGGACTAGCGGGGGGACAAGAGACCCAGTACTTC. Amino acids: CASSAKRGLAGGQETQYF.

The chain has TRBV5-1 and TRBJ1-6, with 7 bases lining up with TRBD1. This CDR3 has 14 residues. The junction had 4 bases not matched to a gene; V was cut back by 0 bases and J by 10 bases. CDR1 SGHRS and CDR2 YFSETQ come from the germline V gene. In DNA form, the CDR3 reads TGCGCCAGCAGCTTGGACTTCAGGGGGTCACCCCTCCACTTT. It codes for CASSLDFRGSPLHF.

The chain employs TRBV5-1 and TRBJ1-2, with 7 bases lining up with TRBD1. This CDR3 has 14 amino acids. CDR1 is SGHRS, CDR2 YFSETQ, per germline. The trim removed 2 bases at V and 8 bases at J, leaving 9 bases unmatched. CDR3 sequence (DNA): TGCGCCAGCAGCTTAAAAGGGGGCGAAAGCGGCTACACCTTC. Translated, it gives CASSLKGGESGYTF.

Here the CDR3 DNA reads TGCGCCAGCAGTCAAAATTCGGGACTCTACAATGAGCAGTTCTTC. It encodes CASSQNSGLYNEQFF. This sequence joins TRBV4-1 and TRBJ2-1, with a possible D match to TRBD2 (6 bases). Trimming stripped 6 bases from V and 3 bases from J, with 15 bases between. Germline V gives CDR1 MGHRA, CDR2 YSYEKL. The CDR3 covers 15 residues.

CDR3: CASSLGTGGQPQHF. DNA for the CDR3: TGTGCCAGCAGTCTAGGGACAGGAGGTCAGCCCCAGCATTTT. V and J are TRBV6-5 and TRBJ1-5; 8 bases are a match to TRBD1. Germline-derived CDR1 and CDR2 are MNHEY and SVGAGI. Unmatched junction bases numbered 6, after V lost 5 bases and J lost 6 bases. The CDR3 length is 14 residues.

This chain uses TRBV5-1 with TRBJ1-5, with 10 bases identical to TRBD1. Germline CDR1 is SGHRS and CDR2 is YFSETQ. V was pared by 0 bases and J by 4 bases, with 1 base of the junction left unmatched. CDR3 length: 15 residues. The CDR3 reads CASSLGQGANQPQHF. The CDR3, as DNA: TGCGCCAGCAGCTTGGGACAGGGGGCAAATCAGCCCCAGCATTTT.

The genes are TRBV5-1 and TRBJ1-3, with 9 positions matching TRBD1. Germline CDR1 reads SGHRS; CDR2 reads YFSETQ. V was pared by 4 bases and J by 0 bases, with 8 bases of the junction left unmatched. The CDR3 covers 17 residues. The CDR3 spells CASSRGQGTLSGNTIYF. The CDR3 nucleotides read TGCGCCAGCAGCCGGGGACAGGGTACCCTCTCTGGAAACACCATATATTTT.

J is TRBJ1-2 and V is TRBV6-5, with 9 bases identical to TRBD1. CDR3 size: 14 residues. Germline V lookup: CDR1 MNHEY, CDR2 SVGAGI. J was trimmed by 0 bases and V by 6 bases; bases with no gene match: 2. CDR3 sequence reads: CASRGQGSNYGYTF. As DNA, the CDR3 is TGTGCCAGCAGGGGACAGGGATCTAACTATGGCTACACCTTC.

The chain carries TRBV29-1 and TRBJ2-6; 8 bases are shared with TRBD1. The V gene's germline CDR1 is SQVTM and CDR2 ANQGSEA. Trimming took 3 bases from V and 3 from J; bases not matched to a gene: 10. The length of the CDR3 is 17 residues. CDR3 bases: TGCAGCGTTGATAGCGGACAGGGTGGGGATGGGGCCAACGTCCTGACTTTC. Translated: CSVDSGQGGDGANVLTF.

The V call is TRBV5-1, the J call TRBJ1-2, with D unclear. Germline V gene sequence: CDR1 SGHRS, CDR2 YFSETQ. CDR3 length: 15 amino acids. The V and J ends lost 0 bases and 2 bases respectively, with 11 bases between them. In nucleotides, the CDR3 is TGCGCCAGCAGCTTGGATAGGCGCGGGAACTATGGCTACACCTTC. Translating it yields CASSLDRRGNYGYTF.

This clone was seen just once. Written as DNA, the CDR3 is TGTGCCAGCAGTTTACTGAGTGGGACAGGGGACGAGACCCAGTACTTC. Its translation: CASSLLSGTGDETQYF. The chain links TRBV27 to TRBJ2-5, with TRBD1 identical over 10 bases. The germline gives CDR1 MNHEY, CDR2 SMNVEV (reference sequence). V lost 2 bases and J lost 5; bases outside the gene matches: 8. The CDR3 loop spans 16 amino acids.

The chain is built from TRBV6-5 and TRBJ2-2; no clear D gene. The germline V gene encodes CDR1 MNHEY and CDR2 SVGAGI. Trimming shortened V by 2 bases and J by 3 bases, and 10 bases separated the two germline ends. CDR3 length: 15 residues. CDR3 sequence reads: CASSYPVLYTGELFF. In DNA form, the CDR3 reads TGTGCCAGCAGTTACCCCGTTTTATACACCGGGGAGCTGTTTTTT.

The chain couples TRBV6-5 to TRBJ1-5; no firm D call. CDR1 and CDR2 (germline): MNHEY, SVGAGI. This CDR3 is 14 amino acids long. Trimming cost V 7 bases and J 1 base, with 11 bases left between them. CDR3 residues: CASINGGSNQPQHF. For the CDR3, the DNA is TGTGCCAGCATTAACGGAGGCAGCAATCAGCCCCAGCATTTT.

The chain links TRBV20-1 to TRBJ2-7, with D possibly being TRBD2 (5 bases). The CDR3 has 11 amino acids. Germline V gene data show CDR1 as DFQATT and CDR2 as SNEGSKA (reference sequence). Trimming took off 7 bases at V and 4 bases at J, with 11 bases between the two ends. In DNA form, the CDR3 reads TGCAGTGTGAGGGTTGGGTACGAGCAGTACTTC. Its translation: CSVRVGYEQYF.

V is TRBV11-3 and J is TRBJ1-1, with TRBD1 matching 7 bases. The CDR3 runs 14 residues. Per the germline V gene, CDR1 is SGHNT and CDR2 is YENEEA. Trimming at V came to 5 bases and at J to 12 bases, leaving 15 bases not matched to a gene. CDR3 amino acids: CASSLGLQGSESFF. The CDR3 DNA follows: TGTGCCAGCAGCCTGGGATTACAGGGGTCAGAATCTTTCTTT.

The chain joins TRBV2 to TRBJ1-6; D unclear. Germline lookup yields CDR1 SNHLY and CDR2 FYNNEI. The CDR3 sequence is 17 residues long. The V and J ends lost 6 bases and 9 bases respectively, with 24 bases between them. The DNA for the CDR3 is TGTGCCAGCAGGGAGGGCGGCAGCTTCAGGATTTTTTCACCCCTCCACTTT. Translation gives CASREGGSFRIFSPLHF.

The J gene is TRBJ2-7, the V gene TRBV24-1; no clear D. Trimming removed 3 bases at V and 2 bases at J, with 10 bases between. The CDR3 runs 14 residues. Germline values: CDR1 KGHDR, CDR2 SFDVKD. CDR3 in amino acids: CATSDMTGTYEQYF. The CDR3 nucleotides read TGTGCCACCAGTGATATGACGGGTACCTACGAGCAGTACTTC.

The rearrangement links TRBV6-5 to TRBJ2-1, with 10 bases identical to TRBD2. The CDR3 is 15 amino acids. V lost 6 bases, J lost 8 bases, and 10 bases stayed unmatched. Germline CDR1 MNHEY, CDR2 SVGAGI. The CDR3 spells CASRSQAGGTDEQFF. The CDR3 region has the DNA TGTGCCAGCAGAAGTCAAGCGGGGGGGACGGATGAGCAGTTCTTC.

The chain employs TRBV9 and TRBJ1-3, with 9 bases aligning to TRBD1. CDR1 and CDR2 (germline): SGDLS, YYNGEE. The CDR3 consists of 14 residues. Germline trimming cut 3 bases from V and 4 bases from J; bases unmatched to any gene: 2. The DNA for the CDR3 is TGTGCCAGCAGCGCCGGGACAGGGGGAAACACCATATATTTT. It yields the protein CASSAGTGGNTIYF.

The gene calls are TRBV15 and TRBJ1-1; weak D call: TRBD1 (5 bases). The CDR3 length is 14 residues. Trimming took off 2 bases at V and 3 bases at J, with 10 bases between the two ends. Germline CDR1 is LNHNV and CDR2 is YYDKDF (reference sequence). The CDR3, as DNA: TGTGCCACCAGCAGACAGGGATCGGACACTGAAGCTTTCTTT. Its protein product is CATSRQGSDTEAFF.

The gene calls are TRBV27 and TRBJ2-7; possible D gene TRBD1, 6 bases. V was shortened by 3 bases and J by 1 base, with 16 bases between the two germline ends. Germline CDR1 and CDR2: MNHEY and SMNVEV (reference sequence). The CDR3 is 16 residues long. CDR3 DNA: TGTGCCAGCAGTTTCTCTTCAGACAGGTTATCCTACGAGCAGTACTTC. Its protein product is CASSFSSDRLSYEQYF.

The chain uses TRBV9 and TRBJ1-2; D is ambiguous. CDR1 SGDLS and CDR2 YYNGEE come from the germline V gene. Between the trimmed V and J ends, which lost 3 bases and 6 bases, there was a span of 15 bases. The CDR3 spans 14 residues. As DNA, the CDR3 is TGTGCCAGCAGCGGACCGGGAGGGCAGAATGGCTACACCTTC. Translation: CASSGPGGQNGYTF.